Sequencing of this T cell receptor (beta chain) was carried out in a study of blood T cell repertoires in COVID-19. Assay used: immunoSEQ multiplex PCR; TCRdb lists only in-frame clones, some missing. This sample carries 350,000 or so clones, 88% of them seen once, and the ten largest clones take 1%. Trimming removed 3 bases from V and 4 bases from J; junction bases left unmatched: 13. Germline-derived CDR1 and CDR2 are LNHDA and SQIVND (reference sequence). CDR3 length: 19 amino acids. Recruitment covered some 25 US areas and drew participants whose ages spanned about 18 to 100 years. Cohorts were determined from participant-reported clinical history.

Sequenced sample: PBMCs or T cells enriched from blood (not recorded which). The gene calls are TRBV19 and TRBJ2-1; 12 nucleotides match TRBD2. The sequence derives from a woman aged 25 to 45 who had been exposed to COVID-19. CDR3 loop: CASSIGWLAGGRAYNEQFF. In DNA form, the CDR3 reads TGTGCCAGTAGTATTGGTTGGCTAGCGGGAGGGCGCGCTTACAATGAGCAGTTCTTC.